A selection of T cell receptor beta chains follows, all from one sample in a study of blood T cell repertoires in COVID-19. Assay used: immunoSEQ multiplex PCR; TCRdb lists only in-frame clones, some missing. This sample has some 150,000 clones, with 82% found just once. The sequenced material came from peripheral blood. The receptors derive from a woman in her 70s with acute or convalescent COVID-19. CDR3s include the opening cysteine and the closing phenylalanine or tryptophan. D genes are given only for firm matches. Clone sizes are given selectively: once, few, many, or a class where the clone is expanded.

abundance: .
d_gene: TRBD2
v_gene: TRBV3-1/TRBV3-2
j_gene: TRBJ2-1
CDR3aa: CASRTSGGNEQFF
CDR3nt: TGTGCCAGCAGGACTAGCGGGGGGAATGAGCAGTTCTTC

abundance: .
d_gene: .
v_gene: TRBV29-1
j_gene: TRBJ2-7
CDR3aa: CSVASFQGNRVYEQYF
CDR3nt: TGCAGCGTCGCTTCCTTTCAGGGGAACAGGGTCTACGAGCAGTACTTC

abundance: .
d_gene: TRBD1
v_gene: TRBV2
j_gene: TRBJ1-2
CDR3aa: CASSALVGGVGYGYTF
CDR3nt: TGTGCCAGCAGTGCTCTAGTAGGGGGCGTAGGCTATGGCTACACCTTC

abundance: .
d_gene: TRBD1
v_gene: TRBV7-7
j_gene: TRBJ2-7
CDR3aa: CASSFQTGDRRYEQYF
CDR3nt: TGTGCTAGCAGCTTCCAGACAGGGGATAGACGCTACGAGCAGTACTTC

abundance: .
d_gene: .
v_gene: TRBV5-1
j_gene: TRBJ1-1
CDR3aa: CASSYPGGDNTEAFF
CDR3nt: TGCGCCAGCAGCTACCCCGGAGGAGATAACACTGAAGCTTTCTTT

abundance: .
d_gene: TRBD1
v_gene: TRBV19
j_gene: TRBJ1-2
CDR3aa: CASRGQGNYGYTF
CDR3nt: TGTGCCAGTAGGGGACAGGGAAACTATGGCTACACCTTC

abundance: .
d_gene: .
v_gene: TRBV11-3
j_gene: TRBJ1-3
CDR3aa: CASSFRLWDIGNTIYF
CDR3nt: TGTGCCAGCAGCTTCCGCCTTTGGGACATCGGAAACACCATATATTTT

abundance: .
d_gene: TRBD1
v_gene: TRBV7-2
j_gene: TRBJ2-2
CDR3aa: CASSERTGIGELFF
CDR3nt: TGTGCCAGCAGCGAGCGGACAGGGATCGGGGAGCTGTTTTTT

abundance: few
d_gene: TRBD1
v_gene: TRBV27
j_gene: TRBJ1-3
CDR3aa: CASSTGVKGYGNTIYF
CDR3nt: TGTGCCAGCAGCACAGGGGTTAAAGGATATGGAAACACCATATATTTT

abundance: .
d_gene: .
v_gene: TRBV9
j_gene: TRBJ2-7
CDR3aa: CASSVEGRTYEQYF
CDR3nt: TGTGCCAGCAGCGTAGAAGGCAGGACCTACGAGCAGTACTTC

abundance: .
d_gene: TRBD1
v_gene: TRBV4-1
j_gene: TRBJ1-6
CDR3aa: CASSQAGTGAISYNSPLHF
CDR3nt: TGCGCCAGCAGCCAAGCAGGGACAGGGGCCATCTCCTATAATTCACCCCTCCACTTT

abundance: .
d_gene: .
v_gene: TRBV19
j_gene: TRBJ1-2
CDR3aa: CASSPLAGSPVGYTF
CDR3nt: TGTGCCAGTTCTCCCTTAGCAGGGTCTCCGGTCGGCTACACCTTC

abundance: .
d_gene: TRBD2
v_gene: TRBV4-1
j_gene: TRBJ2-1
CDR3aa: CASSQRVLAGKYNEQFF
CDR3nt: TGCGCCAGCAGCCAAAGAGTACTAGCGGGAAAATACAATGAGCAGTTCTTC

abundance: .
d_gene: .
v_gene: TRBV28
j_gene: TRBJ1-1
CDR3aa: CASSFVVSKMNTEAFF
CDR3nt: TGTGCCAGCAGTTTTGTGGTTAGTAAAATGAACACTGAAGCTTTCTTT

abundance: .
d_gene: TRBD1
v_gene: TRBV7-9
j_gene: TRBJ1-1
CDR3aa: CASTPSGTENTEAFF
CDR3nt: TGTGCCAGCACCCCCTCCGGGACAGAGAACACTGAAGCTTTCTTT

abundance: .
d_gene: TRBD2
v_gene: TRBV28
j_gene: TRBJ2-1
CDR3aa: CASRAGGAYNEQFF
CDR3nt: TGTGCCAGCAGGGCCGGGGGGGCCTACAATGAGCAGTTCTTC

abundance: few
d_gene: .
v_gene: TRBV28
j_gene: TRBJ1-5
CDR3aa: CASQAGSSNQPQHF
CDR3nt: TGTGCCAGCCAGGCCGGGAGTAGCAATCAGCCCCAGCATTTT

abundance: .
d_gene: .
v_gene: TRBV14
j_gene: TRBJ2-7
CDR3aa: CASSQAWASTYEQYF
CDR3nt: TGTGCCAGCAGCCAAGCTTGGGCTTCTACCTACGAGCAGTACTTC

abundance: .
d_gene: TRBD1
v_gene: TRBV4-1
j_gene: TRBJ2-3
CDR3aa: CASSGRDRGRGDTQYF
CDR3nt: TGCGCCAGCAGCGGACGGGACAGGGGGCGTGGAGATACGCAGTATTTT

abundance: .
d_gene: TRBD1
v_gene: TRBV2
j_gene: TRBJ1-1
CDR3aa: CASRVTGEGTEAFF
CDR3nt: TGTGCCAGCAGGGTGACAGGGGAGGGCACTGAAGCTTTCTTT

abundance: .
d_gene: .
v_gene: TRBV2
j_gene: TRBJ1-3
CDR3aa: CASSANSLSGNTIYF
CDR3nt: TGTGCCAGCAGTGCCAACAGCCTCTCTGGGAACACCATATATTTT

abundance: .
d_gene: .
v_gene: TRBV28
j_gene: TRBJ1-1
CDR3aa: CASSGLGGGGTEAFF
CDR3nt: TGTGCCAGCAGTGGTCTCGGGGGGGGAGGTACTGAAGCTTTCTTT

abundance: few
d_gene: TRBD1
v_gene: TRBV5-6
j_gene: TRBJ2-5
CDR3aa: CASSLGTVRRETQYF
CDR3nt: TGTGCCAGCAGCTTAGGGACAGTCCGGAGGGAGACCCAGTACTTC

abundance: .
d_gene: .
v_gene: TRBV11-2
j_gene: TRBJ1-2
CDR3aa: CASSLAEGYGYTF
CDR3nt: TGTGCCAGCAGCTTAGCGGAGGGGTATGGCTACACCTTC

abundance: .
d_gene: TRBD2
v_gene: TRBV2
j_gene: TRBJ2-7
CDR3aa: CASRKRGVMGEQYF
CDR3nt: TGTGCCAGCAGGAAGCGGGGAGTTATGGGCGAGCAGTACTTC

abundance: .
d_gene: TRBD2
v_gene: TRBV28
j_gene: TRBJ2-3
CDR3aa: CASNGGRTDTQYF
CDR3nt: TGTGCCAGCAACGGCGGGAGGACAGATACGCAGTATTTT

abundance: .
d_gene: .
v_gene: TRBV20-1
j_gene: TRBJ1-3
CDR3aa: CSASPGYGGNTIYF
CDR3nt: TGCAGTGCCAGTCCAGGATATGGAGGAAACACCATATATTTT

abundance: once
d_gene: TRBD2
v_gene: TRBV2
j_gene: TRBJ2-7
CDR3aa: CASRGLAGALSEQYF
CDR3nt: TGTGCCAGCAGGGGACTAGCGGGAGCTCTCTCCGAGCAGTACTTC

abundance: .
d_gene: .
v_gene: TRBV7-9
j_gene: TRBJ2-7
CDR3aa: CASSLRGGAYEQYF
CDR3nt: TGTGCCAGCAGCTTACGAGGAGGGGCCTACGAGCAGTACTTC

abundance: once
d_gene: TRBD1
v_gene: TRBV10-3
j_gene: TRBJ2-7
CDR3aa: CAISDPGTGINYEQYF
CDR3nt: TGTGCCATCAGTGACCCCGGGACAGGGATAAACTACGAGCAGTACTTC

abundance: .
d_gene: TRBD2
v_gene: TRBV28
j_gene: TRBJ2-2
CDR3aa: CASRKLAAPGELFF
CDR3nt: TGTGCCAGCAGAAAACTAGCGGCCCCCGGGGAGCTGTTTTTT

abundance: .
d_gene: TRBD1
v_gene: TRBV12-3/TRBV12-4
j_gene: TRBJ2-7
CDR3aa: CATGGQGTKEQYF
CDR3nt: TGTGCCACCGGGGGACAGGGGACGAAAGAGCAGTACTTC

abundance: .
d_gene: TRBD1
v_gene: TRBV9
j_gene: TRBJ2-5
CDR3aa: CASSGQGRYQETQYF
CDR3nt: TGTGCCAGCAGTGGACAGGGGCGGTACCAAGAGACCCAGTACTTC

abundance: .
d_gene: TRBD1
v_gene: TRBV4-1
j_gene: TRBJ2-6
CDR3aa: CASSQVGRGGSSGANVLTF
CDR3nt: TGCGCCAGCAGCCAAGTCGGTAGAGGGGGCAGCTCTGGGGCCAACGTCCTGACTTTC

abundance: .
d_gene: .
v_gene: TRBV18
j_gene: TRBJ1-5
CDR3aa: CASSPSPPAGNQPQHF
CDR3nt: TGTGCCAGCTCACCATCCCCCCCCGCAGGGAATCAGCCCCAGCATTTT

abundance: .
d_gene: .
v_gene: TRBV6-5
j_gene: TRBJ2-1
CDR3aa: CASSLSGTYNEQFF
CDR3nt: TGTGCCAGCAGTTTAAGCGGTACCTACAATGAGCAGTTCTTC

abundance: once
d_gene: .
v_gene: TRBV5-1
j_gene: TRBJ1-3
CDR3aa: CASSRTGGNTIYF
CDR3nt: TGCGCCAGCAGTAGAACGGGTGGAAACACCATATATTTT

abundance: .
d_gene: .
v_gene: TRBV4-3
j_gene: TRBJ1-1
CDR3aa: CASSQLLGDTNTEAFF
CDR3nt: TGCGCCAGCAGCCAACTCTTGGGGGACACGAACACTGAAGCTTTCTTT

abundance: .
d_gene: TRBD2
v_gene: TRBV4-2
j_gene: TRBJ2-7
CDR3aa: CASSQASGGAGLEQYF
CDR3nt: TGTGCCAGCAGCCAGGCTAGCGGGGGGGCCGGGCTCGAGCAGTACTTC

abundance: .
d_gene: TRBD2
v_gene: TRBV5-1
j_gene: TRBJ2-3
CDR3aa: CASSLSGGTDTQYF
CDR3nt: TGCGCCAGCAGCTTGAGCGGGGGTACAGATACGCAGTATTTT

abundance: .
d_gene: TRBD1
v_gene: TRBV4-3
j_gene: TRBJ2-2
CDR3aa: CASSQNSGTGFTGELFF
CDR3nt: TGCGCCAGCAGCCAAAACTCCGGGACAGGCTTTACCGGGGAGCTGTTTTTT

abundance: .
d_gene: .
v_gene: TRBV5-6
j_gene: TRBJ2-7
CDR3aa: CASSPFGLSYEQYF
CDR3nt: TGTGCCAGCAGCCCTTTCGGACTGAGCTACGAGCAGTACTTC

abundance: .
d_gene: TRBD1
v_gene: TRBV2
j_gene: TRBJ2-7
CDR3aa: CASRNRGRPDEQYF
CDR3nt: TGTGCCAGCAGGAACAGGGGGCGTCCAGACGAGCAGTACTTC

abundance: .
d_gene: TRBD2
v_gene: TRBV7-2
j_gene: TRBJ2-5
CDR3aa: CASRFQAGGTSGIQYF
CDR3nt: TGTGCCAGCAGGTTCCAGGCGGGTGGGACTAGCGGGATCCAGTACTTC

abundance: once
d_gene: .
v_gene: TRBV30
j_gene: TRBJ1-2
CDR3aa: CAWNDGRGYGYTF
CDR3nt: TGTGCCTGGAACGACGGCCGGGGGTATGGCTACACCTTC

abundance: once
d_gene: TRBD2
v_gene: TRBV7-6
j_gene: TRBJ2-5
CDR3aa: CASSSGLAGGPETQYF
CDR3nt: TGTGCCAGCAGCTCGGGACTAGCGGGGGGGCCAGAGACCCAGTACTTC

abundance: .
d_gene: TRBD2
v_gene: TRBV7-9
j_gene: TRBJ2-7
CDR3aa: CASSLGLAGGLDEQYF
CDR3nt: TGTGCCAGCAGCTTGGGACTAGCGGGGGGGCTGGACGAGCAGTACTTC

abundance: .
d_gene: .
v_gene: TRBV21-1
j_gene: TRBJ1-5
CDR3aa: CASSKPFRGEQPQHF
CDR3nt: TGTGCCAGCAGCAAACCTTTCAGGGGTGAACAGCCCCAGCATTTT

abundance: .
d_gene: .
v_gene: TRBV6-5
j_gene: TRBJ2-1
CDR3aa: CASSNNGPSGEQFF
CDR3nt: TGTGCCAGCAGTAACAACGGTCCCAGCGGGGAGCAGTTCTTC

abundance: many
d_gene: .
v_gene: TRBV7-2
j_gene: TRBJ1-2
CDR3aa: CASSLDGDYGYTF
CDR3nt: TGTGCCAGCAGCTTAGACGGAGACTATGGCTACACCTTC